This T cell receptor beta chain stems from a study of cytomegalovirus exposure and HLA in healthy donors. This clone was detected only once. Its matching antigen is unknown. This CDR3 has 14 amino acids. Germline V gene data show CDR1 as MNHEY and CDR2 as SMNVEV (reference sequence). The trim removed 5 bases at V and 4 bases at J, leaving 3 bases unmatched. Measured with immunoSEQ multiplex PCR; TCRdb has only the in-frame clones, and not every one. Altogether fewer than 60,000 clones are present, roughly 93% being singletons, with the ten largest covering about 1.8%. Study conclusions and caveats: The finding came from a later analysis; first-cohort TCR clusters tended to co-occur in the 90 to 150 validation repertoires.

V gene TRBV27 combines with J gene TRBJ2-2; 8 positions agree with TRBD1. The sequenced sample consisted of PBMCs. The clonotype originates from a woman between 18 and 30 years old in good health and CMV-seropositive. CDR3 sequence (DNA): TGTGCCAGCAGTCCCGACAGGGGCACCGGGGAGCTGTTTTTT. It translates to CASSPDRGTGELFF.